This T cell receptor beta chain was sequenced during a study of T cells in localized non-small cell lung cancer. The germline V gene encodes CDR1 SGHKS and CDR2 YYEKEE (reference sequence). CDR3 length: 13 amino acids. V dropped 4 bases and J dropped 5 bases, with 11 bases sitting between them. Sequencing used immunoSEQ multiplex PCR; TCRdb keeps in-frame clones, though not all of them. The table records some 54,000 clones, 80% of them present only once. The chain uses TRBV5-5 and TRBJ2-3; D might be TRBD2 (5 bases). Material: PBMCs, obtained before any cancer treatment. This clonotype was obtained from a woman aged 40-69 years with stage II lung adenocarcinoma. The CDR3 is CASSPPGRDTQYF. CDR3 coding DNA: TGTGCCAGCAGCCCGCCGGGGAGAGATACGCAGTATTTT.